One and the same sample provided the 30 T cell receptor beta chains below, sequenced in a study of vaccination effects on CD4 cells after COVID-19. After expansion with viral peptide pools in the ViraFEST assay, antigen-specific CD4+ T cells were sequenced. The authors isolated CD4+ T cells after roughly eleven days of culture. The table came from immunoSEQ multiplex PCR; TCRdb's copy has only in-frame clones and leaves some out. Of about 60,000 clones listed, roughly 80% are singletons. These TCRs are of unknown antigen specificity. The sample was CD4+ T cells from PBMCs cultured with HCoV-229E spike peptides, taken before COVID-19 vaccination. These receptors came from a human donor who received a COVID-19 vaccine.

This clone was seen more than once but under ten times. V usage is TRBV7-9 and J usage is TRBJ2-2; D tentatively fits TRBD1 or TRBD2 (5 bases each). Trimming removed 2 bases at V and 1 base at J, with 11 bases between. The CDR3 totals 16 residues. Germline assignment: CDR1 SEHNR and CDR2 FQNEAQ (reference sequence). The CDR3, as DNA: TGTGCCAGCAGCTTACAGGGAGAATTGAACACCGGGGAGCTGTTTTTT. Its translation: CASSLQGELNTGELFF.

V gene TRBV10-2 combines with J gene TRBJ1-2; 9 bases line up with TRBD1. From germline, CDR1 is WSHSY and CDR2 SAAADI. V lost 6 bases to trimming and J lost 2 bases; unmatched junction nucleotides: 4. The CDR3 runs 14 residues. CDR3 region: CASRTGGGNYGYTF. CDR3 nucleotides: TGCGCCAGCAGAACAGGGGGCGGGAACTATGGCTACACCTTC.

The chain links TRBV18 to TRBJ1-4; D unresolved. Germline V gives CDR1 KGHSH, CDR2 LQKENI. Deletions cut 6 bases from V and 2 bases from J, with 7 bases between. This CDR3 region has 13 residues. The CDR3 coding sequence is TGTGCCAGCTCCGGATGGACTAATGAAAAACTGTTTTTT. It yields the protein CASSGWTNEKLFF.

This chain connects TRBV28 to TRBJ2-1; the D is unclear. The CDR3 sequence is 17 residues long. Looked up from germline, CDR1 is MDHEN and CDR2 is SYDVKM. Trimming shortened V by 5 bases and J by 0 bases, and 17 bases separated the two germline ends. CDR3 sequence (DNA): TGTGCCAGCAGTACACCAAGAACTCGGAGCTCCTACAATGAGCAGTTCTTC. The encoded protein is CASSTPRTRSSYNEQFF.

In DNA, the CDR3 is TGTGCCAGCTCACCCAGGGTCCCTGCGTCGAGGGCCACCGGGGAGCTGTTTTTT. Its protein product is CASSPRVPASRATGELFF. The chain is built from TRBV18 and TRBJ2-2, with D tentatively TRBD1 or TRBD2 (5 bases each). CDR3 length: 18 residues. V was shortened by 3 bases and J by 4 bases, with 21 bases between the two germline ends. CDR1 is KGHSH and CDR2 is LQKENI in the germline V gene.

The chain has TRBV6-5 and TRBJ2-1, with D possibly being TRBD1 or TRBD2 (6 bases each). Germline V lookup: CDR1 MNHEY, CDR2 SVGAGI. The CDR3 has 13 amino acids. Deletions cut 6 bases from V and 6 bases from J, with 12 bases between. The CDR3 DNA is TGTGCCAGCAGACGAGGGGGGCCCAATGAGCAGTTCTTC. It translates to CASRRGGPNEQFF.

The chain joins TRBV5-1 to TRBJ2-4; D is unclear. CDR3 length equals 13 residues. Germline V lookup: CDR1 SGHRS, CDR2 YFSETQ. Between the trimmed V and J ends, which lost 4 bases and 0 bases, there was a span of 5 bases. The chain's CDR3 is CASSPGAKNIQYF. CDR3 in DNA: TGCGCCAGCAGCCCGGGAGCCAAAAACATTCAGTACTTC.

Only one count was recorded for this clone. The chain links TRBV6-2 or TRBV6-3 to TRBJ1-1; weak D call: TRBD1 (6 bases). Per the germline V gene, CDR1 is MNHEY and CDR2 is SVGEGT. The ends were cut back, 2 bases at V and 3 bases at J, with 13 bases in the middle. This CDR3 is 15 amino acids long. The CDR3 loop is CASSYRRGGHTEAFF. The CDR3 bases are TGTGCCAGCAGTTACCGGAGGGGGGGGCACACTGAAGCTTTCTTT.

The J gene is TRBJ1-1, the V gene TRBV7-2; a possible D gene is TRBD1 (6 bases). Germline CDR1 is SGHTA and CDR2 is FQGNSA. This CDR3 region has 14 residues. The ends were cut back, 5 bases at V and 11 bases at J, with 21 bases in the middle. CDR3 DNA sequence: TGTGCCAGCAGCAGCCGGGACACCTTTACTGGGGCTTTCTTT. Translated: CASSSRDTFTGAFF. The full variable domain, completed using reference TRBV7-2 and TRBJ1-1, is GAGVSQSPSNKVTEKGKDVELRCDPISGHTALYWYRQSLGQGLEFLIYFQGNSAPDKSGLPSDRFSAERTGGSVSTLTIQRTQQEDSAVYLCASSSRDTFTGAFFGQGTRLTVV.

The V gene is TRBV19, the J gene TRBJ1-1; a possible D gene is TRBD1 (5 bases). CDR1 and CDR2 (germline): LNHDA, SQIVND (reference sequence). V shed 5 bases and J shed 4 bases, with 14 bases lying between them. The CDR3 totals 14 residues. CDR3 nucleotides: TGTGCCAGTAGTCCATTCGGGGGGAGCACTGAAGCTTTCTTT. Translation: CASSPFGGSTEAFF.

This chain connects TRBV7-2 to TRBJ1-6; D might be TRBD1 (5 bases). V dropped 1 base and J dropped 10 bases, with 11 bases sitting between them. This CDR3 contains 14 residues. The germline V gene encodes CDR1 SGHTA and CDR2 FQGNSA. The CDR3 DNA follows: TGTGCCAGCAGCTTAGGGGGGGTCCAATCACCCCTCCACTTT. Amino acids: CASSLGGVQSPLHF. Full variable domain (remainder filled in from reference TRBV7-2 and TRBJ1-6): GAGVSQSPSNKVTEKGKDVELRCDPISGHTALYWYRQSLGQGLEFLIYFQGNSAPDKSGLPSDRFSAERTGGSVSTLTIQRTQQEDSAVYLCASSLGGVQSPLHFGNGTRLTVT.

V usage is TRBV4-3 and J usage is TRBJ2-3; D is undetermined. V gave up 0 bases and J gave up 3 bases, with 7 bases separating them. Germline V gene lookup returns CDR1 LGHNA and CDR2 YSLEER. The CDR3 totals 14 residues. The CDR3 DNA follows: TGCGCCAGCAGCCAAGACAGGAGAACAGATACGCAGTATTTT. Its protein is CASSQDRRTDTQYF.

The V and J genes are TRBV9 and TRBJ1-5; no clear D gene. V was shortened by 4 bases and J by 4 bases, with 12 bases between the two germline ends. The CDR3 spans 14 residues. The V gene's germline CDR1 is SGDLS and CDR2 YYNGEE. As DNA, the CDR3 is TGTGCCAGCAGCCGGTTGGCCGAAAATCAGCCCCAGCATTTT. This encodes CASSRLAENQPQHF.

V is TRBV2 and J is TRBJ2-3, with 8 bases fitting TRBD1. Germline values: CDR1 SNHLY, CDR2 FYNNEI. V lost 4 bases to trimming and J lost 0 bases; unmatched junction nucleotides: 3. This CDR3 region has 15 residues. CDR3 protein: CASSADRGSTDTQYF. The CDR3 coding sequence is TGTGCCAGCAGTGCTGACAGGGGAAGCACAGATACGCAGTATTTT.

The chain joins TRBV15 to TRBJ1-3; D is uncertain. The CDR3 is 17 residues long. Germline CDR1 is LNHNV and CDR2 is YYDKDF (reference sequence). Trimming shortened V by 0 bases and J by 0 bases, and 12 bases separated the two germline ends. DNA of the CDR3: TGTGCCACCAGCAGAGATTTCCCGGAATACTCTGGAAACACCATATATTTT. The encoded protein is CATSRDFPEYSGNTIYF.

This sequence joins TRBV15 and TRBJ2-1, with unresolved D. The length of the CDR3 is 14 residues. Germline CDR1 reads LNHNV; CDR2 reads YYDKDF (reference sequence). Deletions cut 4 bases from V and 4 bases from J, with 11 bases between. The CDR3 reads CATSMGYPYNEQFF. The CDR3 coding sequence is TGTGCCACCAGCATGGGGTATCCGTACAATGAGCAGTTCTTC.

The V gene is TRBV4-3, the J gene TRBJ2-1; no firm D call. Germline V gene lookup returns CDR1 LGHNA and CDR2 YSLEER. The CDR3 spans 15 residues. V was pared by 1 base and J by 2 bases, with 9 bases between. CDR3 region: CASSQGAGTYNEQFF. CDR3 coding DNA: TGCGCCAGCAGCCAAGGGGCAGGTACCTACAATGAGCAGTTCTTC.

The chain recombines TRBV28 with TRBJ2-1; tentative D call: TRBD2 (6 bases). V lost 7 bases and J 0 bases, leaving 10 bases between the germline ends. Looked up from germline, CDR1 is MDHEN and CDR2 is SYDVKM. There are 14 residues in the CDR3. CDR3 sequence: CASIMGGSYNEQFF. CDR3 nucleotides: TGTGCCAGCATTATGGGGGGCTCCTACAATGAGCAGTTCTTC.

This clone has a handful of counts. The rearrangement uses TRBV29-1 and TRBJ2-2; 10 nucleotides align to TRBD2. CDR1 SQVTM and CDR2 ANQGSEA come from the germline V gene. The junction had 5 bases not matched to a gene; V was cut back by 3 bases and J by 7 bases. The CDR3 extends over 14 amino acids. CDR3 nucleotides: TGCAGCGTTGAGTCACTAGCGGGGATCGGGGAGCTGTTTTTT. Its protein product is CSVESLAGIGELFF.

The V call is TRBV4-3, the J call TRBJ2-7, with a possible D match to TRBD2 (7 bases). Looked up from germline, CDR1 is LGHNA and CDR2 is YSLEER. The ends were cut back, 4 bases at V and 1 base at J, with 20 bases in the middle. The CDR3 extends over 17 amino acids. CDR3 nucleotide sequence: TGCGCCAGCAGCCGATCCCCCGGCCGGGGGGCGTCCTACGAGCAGTACGTC. Its protein product is CASSRSPGRGASYEQYV.

The chain employs TRBV5-1 and TRBJ2-5; 13 positions agree with TRBD2. The CDR3 covers 16 residues. V trimming: 5 bases; J trimming: 6 bases; junction bases outside the gene matches: 10. Looked up from germline, CDR1 is SGHRS and CDR2 is YFSETQ. CDR3 loop: CASRAGTSGEGKTQYF. CDR3 nucleotides: TGCGCCAGCAGGGCTGGGACTAGCGGGGAGGGGAAGACCCAGTACTTC.

The V and J genes are TRBV6-1 and TRBJ2-3; TRBD2 is a possible D gene (6 bases). V was pared by 3 bases and J by 3 bases, with 16 bases between. The CDR3 is made up of 16 amino acids. CDR1 is MNHNS, CDR2 SASEGT, per germline. The CDR3 protein is CASSEGRGSGTDTQYF. The CDR3 DNA sequence: TGTGCCAGCAGTGAGGGCCGGGGGAGCGGGACAGATACGCAGTATTTT.

The rearrangement joins TRBV19 to TRBJ1-4, with D tentatively TRBD1 (6 bases). Germline values: CDR1 LNHDA, CDR2 SQIVND (reference sequence). Trimming stripped 7 bases from V and 5 bases from J, with 17 bases between. The CDR3 runs 15 residues. CDR3 coding DNA: TGTGCCAGTAAAACGGGACAATCGGCCAATGAAAAACTGTTTTTT. This gives the protein CASKTGQSANEKLFF.

V and J are TRBV27 and TRBJ2-7; D is uncertain. There are 14 residues in the CDR3. V was cut by 9 bases and J by 5 bases, with 20 bases left in between. The V gene's germline CDR1 is MNHEY and CDR2 SMNVEV (reference sequence). This CDR3 reads CASSSLGAEHEQYV. The CDR3 nucleotides read TGTGCCAGTAGCTCGCTGGGCGCTGAACACGAGCAGTACGTC.

The chain recombines TRBV7-2 with TRBJ2-1, with TRBD2 identical over 10 bases. CDR1 and CDR2 from the germline V gene are SGHTA and FQGNSA. This CDR3 is 16 amino acids long. Trimming at V came to 5 bases and at J to 4 bases, leaving 8 bases not matched to a gene. CDR3 amino acids: CASSPKSGGDYNEQFF. DNA of the CDR3: TGTGCCAGCAGCCCCAAGAGCGGGGGGGATTACAATGAGCAGTTCTTC. Supplemented by reference TRBV7-2 and TRBJ2-1, the full variable domain reads GAGVSQSPSNKVTEKGKDVELRCDPISGHTALYWYRQSLGQGLEFLIYFQGNSAPDKSGLPSDRFSAERTGGSVSTLTIQRTQQEDSAVYLCASSPKSGGDYNEQFFGPGTRLTVL.

The chain carries TRBV30 and TRBJ1-6; D gene unclear. Germline CDR1 reads GTSNPN; CDR2 reads SVGIG (reference sequence). The CDR3 spans 13 residues. With 3 bases removed from V and 8 bases from J, the gap between germline ends came to 11 bases. The CDR3 here is CAWRSGRYSPLHF. For the CDR3, the DNA is TGTGCCTGGAGATCCGGACGTTATTCACCCCTCCACTTT.

The V and J genes are TRBV18 and TRBJ2-4; D ambiguous. The germline CDR1 and CDR2 sequences are KGHSH and LQKENI. V lost 2 bases, J lost 0 bases, and 14 bases lay in between. The CDR3 runs to 17 residues. DNA of the CDR3: TGTGCCAGCTCACCAGCAGACAACCCATTAGCCAAAAACATTCAGTACTTC. This codes for CASSPADNPLAKNIQYF.

V is TRBV7-7 and J is TRBJ2-1, with a tentative D call TRBD1 (6 bases). Trimming left V 5 bases short and J 8 bases short, with 16 bases between. There are 14 residues in the CDR3. Germline CDR1 SSHAT, CDR2 FNYEAQ (reference sequence). As DNA, the CDR3 is TGTGCCAGCAGCCCTGATCGTGGGGGCTATGAGCAGTTCTTC. This codes for CASSPDRGGYEQFF.

V is TRBV5-4 and J is TRBJ1-4, with D tentatively TRBD1 (5 bases). The CDR3 has 14 residues. Trimming pared 4 bases from V and 8 bases from J, leaving 15 bases between. The germline CDR1 and CDR2 sequences are SGHNT and YYREEE (reference sequence). CDR3 DNA sequence: TGTGCCAGCAGCCCGACAGTGGACGGGGAAAAACTGTTTTTT. Its protein is CASSPTVDGEKLFF.

The chain recombines TRBV5-1 with TRBJ1-2, with D uncertain. Germline CDR1 SGHRS, CDR2 YFSETQ. V was cut by 4 bases and J by 4 bases, with 20 bases left in between. There are 16 residues in the CDR3. CDR3 coding DNA: TGCGCCAGCAGCGTAGCCCGTTTGGAGTCAAGCTATGGCTACACCTTC. Translating gives CASSVARLESSYGYTF.